This T cell receptor beta chain is drawn from a study of beta chain features in type 1 diabetes. Broader study findings: Moderate but significant shortening of TCRB CDR3s was recorded in all four CD4+ subsets from Type 1 diabetes patients.

Expressed TCRB transcripts were sequenced after all isolated RNA was converted to cDNA. TCRdb's copy holds only in-frame clones and misses some; the assay was immunoSEQ multiplex PCR. The table has 130,000 to 150,000 clones, about an eighth seen once. This clone was seen only a few times. No antigen is known for it. Germline lookup yields CDR1 MGHRA and CDR2 YSYEKL. With 1 base clipped from V and 8 bases from J, the junction kept 22 bases outside the gene matches. The CDR3 consists of 20 residues. Roughly 110 mL of blood, on average, came from one heparinised draw per donor. Sample: central memory CD4+ T cells from blood. This receptor was taken from a man younger than 30 with type 1 diabetes. The rearrangement links TRBV4-1 to TRBJ2-3; TRBD1 matches at 9 bases. This CDR3 is CASSQVRLSGTGTYRVTQYF. The DNA for the CDR3 is TGCGCCAGCAGCCAAGTCCGCCTTTCAGGGACAGGGACCTACCGGGTTACGCAGTATTTT.